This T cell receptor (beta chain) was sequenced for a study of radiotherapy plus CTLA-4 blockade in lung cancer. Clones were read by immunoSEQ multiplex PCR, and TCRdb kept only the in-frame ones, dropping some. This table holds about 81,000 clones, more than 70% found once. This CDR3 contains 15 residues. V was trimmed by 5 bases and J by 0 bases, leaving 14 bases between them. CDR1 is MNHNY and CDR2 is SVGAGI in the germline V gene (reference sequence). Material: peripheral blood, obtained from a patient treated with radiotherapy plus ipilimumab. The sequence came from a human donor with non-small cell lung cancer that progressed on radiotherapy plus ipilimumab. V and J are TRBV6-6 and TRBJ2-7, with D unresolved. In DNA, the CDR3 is TGTGCCAGCAGTAAGAGCCGGATCCCCTCCTACGAGCAGTACTTC. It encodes CASSKSRIPSYEQYF.